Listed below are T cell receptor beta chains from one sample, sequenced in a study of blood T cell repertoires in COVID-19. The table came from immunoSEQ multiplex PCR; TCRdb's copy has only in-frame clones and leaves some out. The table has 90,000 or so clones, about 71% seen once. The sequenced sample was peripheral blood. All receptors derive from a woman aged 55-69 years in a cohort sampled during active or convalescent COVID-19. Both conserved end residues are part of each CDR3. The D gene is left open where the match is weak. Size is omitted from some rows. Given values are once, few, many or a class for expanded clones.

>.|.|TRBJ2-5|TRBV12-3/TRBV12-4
TGTGCCAGCAGTCGCGGGACTCAAGAGACCCAGTACTTC
CASSRGTQETQYF
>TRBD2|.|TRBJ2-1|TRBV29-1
TGCAGCGTTCGAGGTGGGACTAGCGGTTCCAATGAGCAGTTCTTC
CSVRGGTSGSNEQFF
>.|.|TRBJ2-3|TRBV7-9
TGTGCCAGCAGCTTCCTAGCCACAGATACGCAGTATTTT
CASSFLATDTQYF
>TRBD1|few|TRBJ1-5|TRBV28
TGTGCCAGCAGCCACCGTACAGGGGGCTATCAGCCCCAGCATTTT
CASSHRTGGYQPQHF
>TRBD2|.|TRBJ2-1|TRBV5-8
TGTGCCAGCAGCTTGGAAGGCCGGCGTATATATAGCGGGTTTTACAATGAGCAGTTCTTC
CASSLEGRRIYSGFYNEQFF
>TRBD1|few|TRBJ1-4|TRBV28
TGTGCCAGCAGTTTAAGGGGACAGACTCAAAAACTGTTTTTT
CASSLRGQTQKLFF
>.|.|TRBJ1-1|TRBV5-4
TGTGCCAGCAGCCGCCCTCAGGCTATGAACACTGAAGCTTTCTTT
CASSRPQAMNTEAFF
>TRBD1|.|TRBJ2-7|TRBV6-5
TGTGCCAGCAGGGAGGGGACAGGGTCGGGCTACGAGCAGTACTTC
CASREGTGSGYEQYF
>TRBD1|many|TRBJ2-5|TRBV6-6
TGTGCCAGCAGTAGGGGCCACAGGGGGCAAGAGACCCAGTACTTC
CASSRGHRGQETQYF
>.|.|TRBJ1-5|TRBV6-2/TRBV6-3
TGTGCCAGCAGTTTCCGTTTCACCCGGTCCAATCAGCCCCAGCATTTT
CASSFRFTRSNQPQHF
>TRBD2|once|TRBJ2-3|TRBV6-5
TGTGCCAGCAGACCGGGAGGGGGGCGTTGGGCGCAGTATTTT
CASRPGGGRWAQYF
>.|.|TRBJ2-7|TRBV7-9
TGTGCCAGCAGCTTAGACAGGAGCACCTACGAGCAGTACTTC
CASSLDRSTYEQYF
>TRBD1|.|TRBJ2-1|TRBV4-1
TGCGCCAGCAGCCAAGTCGCGGGACAGGGACGCGAGCAGTTCTTC
CASSQVAGQGREQFF
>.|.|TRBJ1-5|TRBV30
TGTGCCTGGAGTGGGGCAGGGCCCACTCAGCCCCAGCATTTT
CAWSGAGPTQPQHF
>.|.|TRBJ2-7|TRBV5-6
TGTGCCAGCAGCTCTACCCGGGGACTGTTATACGAGCAGTACTTC
CASSSTRGLLYEQYF
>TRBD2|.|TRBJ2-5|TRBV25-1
TGTGCCAGCAGTGAAGAAGCGGGGGGTGTCCAAGAGACCCAGTACTTC
CASSEEAGGVQETQYF
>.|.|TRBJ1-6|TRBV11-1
TGTGCCAGCAGTTCGGACAGCCGTTATAATTCACCCCTCCACTTT
CASSSDSRYNSPLHF
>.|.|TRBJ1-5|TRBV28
TGTGCCAGTACCCCTGCCGGTAGCAATCAGCCCCAGCATTTT
CASTPAGSNQPQHF
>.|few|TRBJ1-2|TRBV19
TGTGCCAGTAGTAACACAGGTTATGGCTACACCTTC
CASSNTGYGYTF
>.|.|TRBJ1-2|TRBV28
TGTGCCAGCACCCCGGGGGAGCTTGGCTACACCTTC
CASTPGELGYTF